These 30 T cell receptor beta chains were all obtained from the same sample, sequenced in a study of radiotherapy plus CTLA-4 blockade in lung cancer. Repertoires were generated with immunoSEQ multiplex PCR, while TCRdb's copy carries only in-frame clones and drops some. The sample yields around 130,000 clones, 85% to 90% seen once. This material consisted of peripheral blood, taken from a patient treated with radiotherapy plus ipilimumab. The receptors shown here come from a human donor with non-small cell lung cancer that progressed on radiotherapy plus ipilimumab.

This chain connects TRBV7-9 to TRBJ2-7; D may be TRBD2 (5 bases). CDR3 length equals 14 residues. Germline CDR1 and CDR2: SEHNR and FQNEAQ (reference sequence). Deletions cut 3 bases from V and 5 bases from J, with 14 bases between. CDR3 region: CASSFTSSTHEQYF. CDR3 coding DNA: TGTGCCAGCAGCTTTACCTCTAGCACCCACGAGCAGTACTTC.

This chain joins TRBV7-9 and TRBJ2-1; 7 bases align to TRBD2. Unmatched junction bases numbered 10, after V lost 4 bases and J lost 4 bases. The CDR3 is 16 residues long. CDR1 SEHNR and CDR2 FQNEAQ come from the germline V gene (reference sequence). CDR3 bases: TGTGCCAGCAGCTCCCTGGCGCGGGAGAAGTACAATGAGCAGTTCTTC. Residues: CASSSLAREKYNEQFF.

This clone came up once. The chain employs TRBV30 and TRBJ2-7; possible D gene TRBD1, 6 bases. Germline V gene sequence: CDR1 GTSNPN, CDR2 SVGIG (reference sequence). The V and J ends lost 0 bases and 4 bases respectively, with 16 bases between them. The CDR3 length is 15 residues. The chain's CDR3 is CAWSVGLPGAYEQYF. In nucleotides, the CDR3 is TGTGCCTGGAGTGTAGGTCTCCCAGGGGCTTACGAGCAGTACTTC.

The V call is TRBV5-5, the J call TRBJ2-3; D ambiguous. The CDR3 runs 13 residues. The germline V and J ends were trimmed by 2 bases and 0 bases, with 4 bases remaining between them. Germline loops: CDR1 SGHKS, CDR2 YYEKEE (reference sequence). The CDR3 spells CASSLGSTDTQYF. CDR3 nucleotide sequence: TGTGCCAGCAGCTTAGGCAGCACAGATACGCAGTATTTT.

The chain links TRBV5-1 to TRBJ2-1, with 7 positions matching TRBD2. CDR1 is SGHRS and CDR2 is YFSETQ in the germline V gene. This CDR3 comprises 15 residues. J gave up 7 bases and V 1 base, and 8 bases lay outside the gene matches. In DNA form, the CDR3 reads TGCGCCAGCAGCTTGTCTAGAGGGAGGGAGAATGAGCAGTTCTTC. This translates into CASSLSRGRENEQFF. Supplemented by reference TRBV5-1 and TRBJ2-1, the full variable domain reads KAGVTQTPRYLIKTRGQQVTLSCSPISGHRSVSWYQQTPGQGLQFLFEYFSETQRNKGNFPGRFSGRQFSNSRSEMNVSTLELGDSALYLCASSLSRGRENEQFFGPGTRLTVL.

The chain uses TRBV11-2 and TRBJ2-7; no firm D call. CDR1 is SGHAT, CDR2 FQNNGV, per germline. The CDR3 runs 13 residues. Trimming removed 5 bases from V and 6 bases from J, with 14 bases in between. In nucleotides, the CDR3 is TGTGCCAGCAGCACGAAAATTAGTGGCGAGCAGTACTTC. Translated, it gives CASSTKISGEQYF. Together with reference TRBV11-2 and TRBJ2-7, the CDR3 gives the full variable domain: EAGVAQSPRYKIIEKRQSVAFWCNPISGHATLYWYQQILGQGPKLLIQFQNNGVVDDSQLPKDRFSAERLKGVDSTLKIQPAKLEDSAVYLCASSTKISGEQYFGPGTRLTVT.

The V call is TRBV30, the J call TRBJ2-7; 8 bases match TRBD1. V was pared by 3 bases and J by 5 bases, with 12 bases of the junction left unmatched. The CDR3 runs to 15 residues. CDR1 and CDR2 (germline): GTSNPN, SVGIG (reference sequence). CDR3 sequence (DNA): TGTGCCTGGAGAGTTGACAGGGGATATTCTAACGAGCAGTACTTC. Amino acids: CAWRVDRGYSNEQYF.

This chain joins TRBV30 and TRBJ2-3; TRBD2 aligns across 10 bases. CDR3 length: 13 residues. With V trimmed by 3 bases and J by 6 bases, 3 bases remained unmatched. The V gene's germline CDR1 is GTSNPN and CDR2 SVGIG (reference sequence). Written as DNA, the CDR3 is TGTGCCTGGAGGGCTAGCGGGAGTGATACGCAGTATTTT. This codes for CAWRASGSDTQYF. Full variable domain (remainder filled in from reference TRBV30 and TRBJ2-3): SQTIHQWPATLVQPVGSPLSLECTVEGTSNPNLYWYRQAAGRGLQLLFYSVGIGQISSEVPQNLSASRPQDRQFILSSKKLLLSDSGFYLCAWRASGSDTQYFGPGTRLTVL.

The chain links TRBV7-2 to TRBJ2-2; 8 bases are a match to TRBD1. Germline-derived CDR1 and CDR2 are SGHTA and FQGNSA. V lost 7 bases, J lost 4 bases, and 5 bases stayed unmatched. The CDR3 totals 14 residues. The CDR3: CASTRGQGTGELFF. The CDR3 nucleotides are TGTGCCAGCACCCGCGGACAGGGCACCGGGGAGCTGTTTTTT.

The chain uses TRBV7-2 and TRBJ2-7, with TRBD2 matching 8 bases. This CDR3 contains 16 residues. Germline CDR1 and CDR2: SGHTA and FQGNSA. V lost 4 bases and J lost 6; bases outside the gene matches: 14. CDR3 residues: CASSSPLGPGGGEQYF. The CDR3 nucleotides are TGTGCCAGCAGCTCCCCTTTGGGGCCCGGGGGGGGCGAGCAGTACTTC.

The chain links TRBV11-2 to TRBJ1-3; 8 bases agree with TRBD1. V dropped 4 bases and J dropped 1; count of bases not matched to a gene: 6. CDR3 length: 16 amino acids. Per germline, CDR1 SGHAT and CDR2 FQNNGV. This CDR3 reads CASSSRQGFSGNTIYF. As DNA, the CDR3 is TGTGCCAGCAGCTCGCGACAGGGGTTTTCTGGAAACACCATATATTTT.

The chain has TRBV6-6 and TRBJ2-7; no clear D gene. In germline, CDR1 is MNHNY, CDR2 SVGAGI (reference sequence). V dropped 10 bases and J dropped 3 bases, with 13 bases sitting between them. CDR3 length equals 12 residues. DNA for the CDR3: TGTGCCACCTCAGTGTCCCACTACGAGCAGTACTTC. The encoded protein is CATSVSHYEQYF.

The rearrangement joins TRBV19 to TRBJ1-2; D not certain. Deletions cut 5 bases from V and 1 base from J, with 8 bases between. The CDR3 has 13 amino acids. CDR1 is LNHDA, CDR2 SQIVND, per germline (reference sequence). CDR3 residues: CASSRAGNYGYTF. The CDR3 DNA reads as TGTGCCAGTAGTCGGGCGGGTAACTATGGCTACACCTTC.

This clone was picked up a small number of times. The chain has TRBV19 and TRBJ2-7; no firm D call. This CDR3 is built from 13 residues. The germline V gene encodes CDR1 LNHDA and CDR2 SQIVND (reference sequence). Trimming cost V 3 bases and J 3 bases, with 9 bases left between them. CDR3 DNA: TGTGCCAGTAGTATGAATTCAGGCTACGAGCAGTACTTC. Protein sequence: CASSMNSGYEQYF.

This clone was seen just once. The V call is TRBV6-5, the J call TRBJ2-7; D assignment may be TRBD1 or TRBD2 (5 bases each). There are 15 residues in the CDR3. The germline gives CDR1 MNHEY, CDR2 SVGAGI. V was cut by 1 base and J by 4 bases, with 14 bases left in between. CDR3 DNA sequence: TGTGCCAGCAGTTACTTTTCCCGGGACGGTTACGAGCAGTACTTC. Its translation is CASSYFSRDGYEQYF.

This CDR3 reads CASSEETKRCQPQHF. For the CDR3, the DNA is TGTGCCAGCAGTGAAGAGACAAAGCGGTGTCAGCCCCAGCATTTT. The V call is TRBV6-4, the J call TRBJ1-5; D is unclear. Germline V gene sequence: CDR1 MRHNA, CDR2 SNTAGT. The CDR3 loop spans 15 amino acids. V lost 3 bases and J 6 bases, leaving 15 bases between the germline ends.

This chain connects TRBV19 to TRBJ2-7; 12 bases are shared with TRBD2. The germline V gene encodes CDR1 LNHDA and CDR2 SQIVND (reference sequence). This CDR3 is 17 amino acids long. With 5 bases clipped from V and 2 bases from J, the junction kept 10 bases outside the gene matches. The CDR3 here is CASSHASSSGRAYEQYF. The CDR3 nucleotides are TGTGCCAGTAGTCACGCTTCCTCTAGCGGGAGGGCCTACGAGCAGTACTTC.

The chain links TRBV6-6 to TRBJ2-1, with TRBD2 identical over 12 bases. Unmatched junction bases numbered 5, after V lost 0 bases and J lost 8 bases. From germline, CDR1 is MNHNY and CDR2 SVGAGI (reference sequence). The CDR3 is 16 amino acids. The CDR3 sequence: CASSYSGASGRDEQFF. The CDR3 DNA is TGTGCCAGCAGTTACTCGGGGGCTAGCGGGAGGGATGAGCAGTTCTTC.

The chain links TRBV5-5 to TRBJ1-1, with a weak D call TRBD1 (5 bases). Germline assignment: CDR1 SGHKS and CDR2 YYEKEE (reference sequence). The CDR3 is 14 amino acids. Trimming pared 2 bases from V and 5 bases from J, leaving 13 bases between. In DNA, the CDR3 is TGTGCCAGCAGCTTAAGTGGGGGGAGTACTGAAGCTTTCTTT. Translating gives CASSLSGGSTEAFF.

This clone was observed a few times. As DNA, the CDR3 is TGTGCCAGCATTTCTCCTACCTACGAGCAGTACTTC. It translates to CASISPTYEQYF. The J gene is TRBJ2-7, the V gene TRBV28; D uncertain. The CDR3 covers 12 residues. CDR1 MDHEN and CDR2 SYDVKM come from the germline V gene. The V end lost 7 bases, the J end lost 2 bases, and 9 bases lay between the germline ends.

This chain uses TRBV19 with TRBJ2-7; tentative D call: TRBD2 (5 bases). The V and J ends lost 7 bases and 6 bases respectively, with 16 bases between them. The CDR3 runs to 13 residues. Germline V CDR1 and CDR2: LNHDA, SQIVND (reference sequence). The CDR3 DNA sequence: TGTGCCAGTACTCCGGACTCTTCCGCCGAGCAGTACTTC. Protein: CASTPDSSAEQYF. Variable domain in full (rest from reference TRBV19 and TRBJ2-7): DGGITQSPKYLFRKEGQNVTLSCEQNLNHDAMYWYRQDPGQGLRLIYYSQIVNDFQKGDIAEGYSVSREKKESFPLTVTSAQKNPTAFYLCASTPDSSAEQYFGPGTRLTVT.

The rearrangement joins TRBV6-6 to TRBJ1-3; possibly TRBD1 for D (5 bases). The V end was cut by 0 bases, the J end by 5 bases, with 11 bases between. The CDR3 runs to 15 residues. Germline assignment: CDR1 MNHNY and CDR2 SVGAGI (reference sequence). CDR3 bases: TGTGCCAGCAGTTACTCCAGGGACTATAGAAACACCATATATTTT. Protein: CASSYSRDYRNTIYF.

This rearrangement joins TRBV14 to TRBJ2-7, with D perhaps given as TRBD1 or TRBD2 (5 bases each). V was cut by 1 base and J by 5 bases, with 9 bases left in between. Germline assignment: CDR1 SGHDN and CDR2 FVKESK. The CDR3 runs 13 residues. The CDR3 sequence is CASSQVRGNEQYF. For the CDR3, the DNA is TGTGCCAGCAGCCAAGTGAGGGGTAACGAGCAGTACTTC.

This chain connects TRBV5-3 to TRBJ2-1, with 8 bases lining up with TRBD2. TRBV5-3 is identified as an open reading frame with a role that is uncertain. The trim removed 1 base at V and 10 bases at J, leaving 4 bases unmatched. The CDR3 is 13 residues long. This CDR3 is CARSLREGEEQFF. CDR3 coding DNA: TGTGCCAGAAGCTTGCGGGAGGGCGAGGAGCAGTTCTTC.

V is TRBV4-1 and J is TRBJ1-5; D unclear. Germline V lookup: CDR1 MGHRA, CDR2 YSYEKL. The germline V and J ends were trimmed by 4 bases and 0 bases, with 4 bases remaining between them. The CDR3 runs to 13 residues. CDR3 in amino acids: CASSPNSNQPQHF. CDR3 in DNA: TGCGCCAGCAGCCCGAATAGCAATCAGCCCCAGCATTTT.

J is TRBJ1-1 and V is TRBV11-2; maybe TRBD1 (5 bases). With 5 bases removed from V and 1 base from J, the gap between germline ends came to 11 bases. Germline CDR1 is SGHAT and CDR2 is FQNNGV. The CDR3 length is 14 residues. The CDR3 DNA reads as TGTGCCAGCAGCCGTACAGGATCGAACACTGAAGCTTTCTTT. Translated: CASSRTGSNTEAFF.

The chain carries TRBV5-1 and TRBJ1-3; TRBD1 aligns across 7 bases. CDR1 is SGHRS and CDR2 is YFSETQ in the germline V gene. V was clipped by 4 bases and J by 0 bases; unmatched bases: 4. The CDR3 length is 15 residues. The CDR3 loop reads CASSRGQVSGNTIYF. The CDR3 region has the DNA TGCGCCAGCAGCCGAGGACAGGTCTCTGGAAACACCATATATTTT.

The chain combines TRBV19 with TRBJ1-2; D is unresolved. Trimming removed 8 bases from V and 2 bases from J, with 15 bases in between. CDR3 length: 14 residues. The germline V gene has CDR1 LNHDA and CDR2 SQIVND (reference sequence). CDR3 bases: TGTGCCAGTGCCGTGCTGGGAGTGAACTATGGCTACACCTTC. It yields the protein CASAVLGVNYGYTF.

This clone turned up a few times. This chain links TRBV18 with TRBJ1-3; the match to TRBD1 covers 7 bases. Per germline, CDR1 KGHSH and CDR2 LQKENI. The length of the CDR3 is 16 residues. After removal of 2 bases from V and 2 bases from J, the junction contained 6 bases not matched to a gene. CDR3 sequence: CASSPVAGTAGNTIYF. DNA of the CDR3: TGTGCCAGCTCACCAGTAGCCGGGACAGCTGGAAACACCATATATTTT.

Comment on this clone: This CDR3 is also generated by other DNA sequences in the sample. This sequence joins TRBV27 and TRBJ2-1, with 10 bases lining up with TRBD2. Germline values: CDR1 MNHEY, CDR2 SMNVEV (reference sequence). The CDR3 runs to 16 residues. J was trimmed by 3 bases and V by 4 bases; bases with no gene match: 6. The CDR3 loop reads CASSSALAGFYNEQFF. In nucleotides, the CDR3 is TGTGCCAGCAGTTCGGCACTAGCGGGATTCTACAATGAGCAGTTCTTC.